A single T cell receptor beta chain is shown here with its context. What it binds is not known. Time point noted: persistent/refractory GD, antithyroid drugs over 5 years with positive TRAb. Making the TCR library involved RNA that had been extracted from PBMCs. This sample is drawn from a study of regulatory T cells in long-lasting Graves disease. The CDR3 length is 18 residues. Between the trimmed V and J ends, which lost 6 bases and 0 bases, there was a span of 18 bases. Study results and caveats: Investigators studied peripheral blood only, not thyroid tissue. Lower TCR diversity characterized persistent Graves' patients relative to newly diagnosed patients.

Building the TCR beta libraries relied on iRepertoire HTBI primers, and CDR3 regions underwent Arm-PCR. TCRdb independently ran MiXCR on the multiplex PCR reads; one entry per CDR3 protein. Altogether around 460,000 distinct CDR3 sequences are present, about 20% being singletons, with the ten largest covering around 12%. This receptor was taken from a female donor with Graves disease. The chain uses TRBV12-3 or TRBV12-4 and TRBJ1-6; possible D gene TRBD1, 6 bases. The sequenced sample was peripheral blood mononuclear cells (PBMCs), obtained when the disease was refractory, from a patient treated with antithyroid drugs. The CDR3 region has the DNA TGTGCCAGCAGCCAGGGACACCGGACCAGCTCCTATAATTCACCCCTCCACTTT. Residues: CASSQGHRTSSYNSPLHF.